The 5 T cell receptor beta chains listed next were all sequenced from one sample in a study of long-term antiretroviral therapy in people with HIV. The authors ran the immunoSEQ assay, v3.0, at survey level. Data came from immunoSEQ multiplex PCR; TCRdb stores just in-frame clones and leaves some out. The sample yields 30,000 to 40,000 clones, approximately 85% seen once. Sequences were derived from unsorted PBMCs, sampled 2.2 years after starting antiretroviral therapy. These receptors came from a man in his late teens or twenties with HIV.

This sequence joins TRBV5-4 and TRBJ1-5, with 7 bases fitting TRBD1. The CDR3 has 15 amino acids. CDR1 is SGHNT, CDR2 YYREEE, per germline (reference sequence). J lost 1 base, V lost 2 bases, and 3 bases had no gene match. The CDR3 nucleotides are TGTGCCAGCAGCTTTGGAGGGGGCAGCAATCAGCCCCAGCATTTT. Translated, it gives CASSFGGGSNQPQHF.

CDR3 DNA sequence: TGTGCCAGCAGTGAAGCGTCTAGCGGGGTGGGCTACGAGCAGTACTTC. As protein: CASSEASSGVGYEQYF. The chain recombines TRBV2 with TRBJ2-7, with 9 bases that match TRBD2. CDR1 is SNHLY and CDR2 is FYNNEI in the germline V gene. This CDR3 comprises 16 residues. Trimming cost V 0 bases and J 3 bases; bases outside gene matches: 6.

V usage is TRBV4-2 and J usage is TRBJ2-1; a weak D match, TRBD2 (5 bases). V lost 2 bases and J lost 6, with 14 bases in between. The CDR3 has 15 amino acids. Germline V gene data show CDR1 as LGHNA and CDR2 as YNFKEQ. CDR3 DNA: TGTGCCAGCAGCCAACTCTCCGGGATCGGCAATGAGCAGTTCTTC. Residues: CASSQLSGIGNEQFF.

This chain joins TRBV2 and TRBJ1-5; D perhaps matches TRBD1 (5 bases). Trimming removed 3 bases from V and 6 bases from J, with 9 bases in between. CDR1 and CDR2 (germline): SNHLY, FYNNEI. This CDR3 is built from 13 residues. The CDR3 is CASSDREGQPQHF. The CDR3 nucleotides read TGTGCCAGCAGTGACAGGGAGGGTCAGCCCCAGCATTTT.

The chain uses TRBV18 and TRBJ2-3; D is unclear. The CDR3 spans 12 residues. The germline gives CDR1 KGHSH, CDR2 LQKENI. V was trimmed by 4 bases and J by 0 bases, leaving 2 bases between them. CDR3 in DNA: TGTGCCAGCTCACAGAGCACAGATACGCAGTATTTT. Translation: CASSQSTDTQYF.